This T cell receptor (beta chain) was identified in a study of blood T cell repertoires in COVID-19. Study context: Specimens from acute and convalescent COVID-19 originated in the United States, Italy and Spain. Sources were T cells, B-cell-depleted T cells, or PBMCs; the material itself was cDNA or gDNA.

In the source study's methods: The authors estimated nucleated cell counts from reference gene primer amplification. Data came from immunoSEQ multiplex PCR; TCRdb stores just in-frame clones and leaves some out. V, J and clone size are those of that table, while D and trimming were read from the DNA. The table includes about 140,000 clones, roughly 79% detected once. CDR3 size: 12 residues. The V gene lost 5 bases and the J gene lost 9 bases, with 11 bases spanning the gap. From germline, CDR1 is PRHDT and CDR2 FYEKMQ (reference sequence). The sequencing sample was made of peripheral blood. This sequence was found in an older woman with acute or convalescent COVID-19. The chain employs TRBV13 and TRBJ2-1; D is perhaps TRBD2 (5 bases). The CDR3 bases are TGTGCCAGCAGCCCTGGGAGCCTTGAGCAGTTCTTC. Translating it yields CASSPGSLEQFF.